The 15 T cell receptor beta chains below all came from one sample that was sequenced in a study of blood T cell repertoires in COVID-19. The data were produced by immunoSEQ multiplex PCR, yet TCRdb's version contains in-frame clones alone and is incomplete. Counted here are around 220,000 clones, 80% to 85% occurring once; the ten biggest clones make up approximately 8%. The sample comprised peripheral blood. Every receptor here comes from a woman aged 80 or older with COVID-19, enrolled during active disease.

The chain joins TRBV11-3 to TRBJ2-1, with a tentative D call TRBD2 (6 bases). V lost 2 bases to trimming and J lost 1 base, with 9 bases between them. CDR3 size: 15 residues. Per germline, CDR1 SGHNT and CDR2 YENEEA. As DNA, the CDR3 is TGTGCCAGCAGCTTATTGGGGAGGTCCTACAATGAGCAGTTCTTC. This sequence encodes CASSLLGRSYNEQFF.

This clone appeared once. The CDR3 DNA sequence: TGTGCCAGCAGCTTATCGCGTTCAGGGAGGGAAAAACTGTTTTTT. This encodes CASSLSRSGREKLFF. This chain uses TRBV7-9 with TRBJ1-4; perhaps TRBD1 as D (5 bases). CDR1 and CDR2 from the germline V gene are SEHNR and FQNEAQ (reference sequence). V lost 2 bases and J lost 8, with 15 bases in between. There are 15 residues in the CDR3.

This clone was detected a few times. The genes are TRBV2 and TRBJ2-7; 7 bases align to TRBD1. Trimming took 5 bases from V and 2 from J; bases not matched to a gene: 6. The CDR3 covers 14 residues. The germline V gene has CDR1 SNHLY and CDR2 FYNNEI. CDR3 bases: TGTGCCAGCAGTACTAAACAGGGGCCCTACGAGCAGTACTTC. Its translation is CASSTKQGPYEQYF.

V gene TRBV28 combines with J gene TRBJ1-1, with 7 bases identical to TRBD1. This CDR3 has 14 residues. The V gene's germline CDR1 is MDHEN and CDR2 SYDVKM. V was clipped by 2 bases and J by 5 bases; unmatched bases: 5. The CDR3 loop reads CASSLQGVRTEAFF. The CDR3 DNA reads as TGTGCCAGCAGTTTACAGGGGGTTCGGACTGAAGCTTTCTTT.

V usage is TRBV18 and J usage is TRBJ1-1; D uncertain. The CDR3 sequence is 15 residues long. V dropped 3 bases and J dropped 3 bases, with 14 bases sitting between them. Germline CDR1 and CDR2: KGHSH and LQKENI. CDR3 loop: CASSPLSSGDTEAFF. The CDR3 coding sequence is TGTGCCAGCTCACCCCTTTCAAGTGGAGACACTGAAGCTTTCTTT.

The chain uses TRBV6-5 and TRBJ1-2; 11 bases map to TRBD1. CDR3 length equals 13 residues. Trimming removed 5 bases from V and 8 bases from J; junction bases left unmatched: 4. Germline V gene sequence: CDR1 MNHEY, CDR2 SVGAGI. The CDR3, as DNA: TGTGCCAGCAGTCAGGACAGGGGGCGAGGCTACACCTTC. This gives the protein CASSQDRGRGYTF.

V and J are TRBV7-2 and TRBJ1-1, with D unclear. CDR1 is SGHTA, CDR2 FQGNSA, per germline. The CDR3 consists of 14 residues. Trimming removed 1 base from V and 0 bases from J, with 6 bases in between. CDR3 region: CASSLESMNTEAFF. The CDR3 DNA sequence: TGTGCCAGCAGCTTAGAAAGCATGAACACTGAAGCTTTCTTT. Variable domain in full (rest from reference TRBV7-2 and TRBJ1-1): GAGVSQSPSNKVTEKGKDVELRCDPISGHTALYWYRQSLGQGLEFLIYFQGNSAPDKSGLPSDRFSAERTGGSVSTLTIQRTQQEDSAVYLCASSLESMNTEAFFGQGTRLTVV.

The CDR3 loop reads CASSLGRRGRLYEQYF. The CDR3 bases are TGTGCCAGCAGCTTAGGTCGGCGGGGGCGCCTCTACGAGCAGTACTTC. The chain recombines TRBV7-2 with TRBJ2-7, with D perhaps matching TRBD2 (7 bases). CDR3 size: 16 residues. The V gene's germline CDR1 is SGHTA and CDR2 FQGNSA. V shed 1 base and J shed 3 bases, with 16 bases lying between them.

A single count supports this clone. J is TRBJ2-2 and V is TRBV28; 9 nucleotides agree with TRBD2. Trimming at V came to 9 bases and at J to 0 bases, leaving 8 bases not matched to a gene. Looked up from germline, CDR1 is MDHEN and CDR2 is SYDVKM. The CDR3 covers 16 residues. CDR3 sequence reads: CASIKGGGANTGELFF. CDR3 DNA sequence: TGTGCCAGTATCAAAGGCGGGGGGGCGAACACCGGGGAGCTGTTTTTT.

The V gene is TRBV18, the J gene TRBJ2-3; no clear D gene. Trimming cost V 3 bases and J 0 bases, with 4 bases left between them. The V gene's germline CDR1 is KGHSH and CDR2 LQKENI. The CDR3 length is 13 residues. Here the CDR3 DNA reads TGTGCCAGCTCACCTCCTAGCACAGATACGCAGTATTTT. As protein: CASSPPSTDTQYF. Full variable domain (rest looked up from reference TRBV18 and TRBJ2-3): NAGVMQNPRHLVRRRGQEARLRCSPMKGHSHVYWYRQLPEEGLKFMVYLQKENIIDESGMPKERFSAEFPKEGPSILRIQQVVRGDSAAYFCASSPPSTDTQYFGPGTRLTVL.

V usage is TRBV5-1 and J usage is TRBJ1-6; 8 positions match TRBD1. The CDR3 runs to 17 residues. The V gene's germline CDR1 is SGHRS and CDR2 YFSETQ. V was pared by 1 base and J by 9 bases, with 12 bases of the junction left unmatched. This chain's CDR3 is CASSLLAVQGVGSPLHF. The CDR3 DNA is TGCGCCAGCAGCTTGTTGGCCGTACAGGGGGTCGGTTCACCCCTCCACTTT.

This clone occurred once. The rearrangement uses TRBV11-2 and TRBJ1-6; D call uncertain. From germline, CDR1 is SGHAT and CDR2 FQNNGV. The CDR3 extends over 16 amino acids. The V gene lost 1 base and the J gene lost 0 bases, with 7 bases spanning the gap. As DNA, the CDR3 is TGTGCCAGCAGCTTAGTGGTGAGCTCCTATAATTCACCCCTCCACTTT. It encodes CASSLVVSSYNSPLHF.

V usage is TRBV11-3 and J usage is TRBJ2-1, with D possibly being TRBD2 (6 bases). Trimming took off 0 bases at V and 4 bases at J, with 10 bases between the two ends. CDR3 length: 15 amino acids. Germline CDR1 reads SGHNT; CDR2 reads YENEEA. The CDR3 loop is CASSLEGTLYNEQFF. In nucleotides, the CDR3 is TGTGCCAGCAGCTTAGAGGGGACTTTATACAATGAGCAGTTCTTC.

The rearrangement joins TRBV5-5 to TRBJ1-1; a weak D match, TRBD1 (6 bases). The CDR3 sequence is 14 residues long. Germline V lookup: CDR1 SGHKS, CDR2 YYEKEE (reference sequence). V lost 3 bases and J lost 10, with 19 bases in between. This chain's CDR3 is CASSSLRGGRGAFF. The CDR3, as DNA: TGTGCCAGCAGCTCCCTCAGGGGTGGGAGAGGAGCTTTCTTT.

Details on this clone: This sample includes further DNA sequences coding for the same CDR3. This chain links TRBV7-8 with TRBJ2-2; D is ambiguous. Germline V gives CDR1 SGHVS, CDR2 FQNEAQ. The CDR3 loop spans 14 amino acids. Trimming stripped 0 bases from V and 1 base from J, with 3 bases between. CDR3 sequence reads: CASSLALNTGELFF. The CDR3 region has the DNA TGTGCCAGCAGCTTAGCCCTGAACACCGGGGAGCTGTTTTTT.